This TCR beta chain was observed in a study of identical twins. CDR1 is KGHDR and CDR2 is SFDVKD in the germline V gene. V was clipped by 4 bases and J by 7 bases; unmatched bases: 5. The CDR3 extends over 14 amino acids. TCRdb itself ran the 5' RACE reads through MiXCR, one entry per CDR3 protein. Of roughly 200,000 distinct CDR3 sequences detected, under 10% appear once; the ten largest clones hold about 2%. In this sample, this clonotype turned up a few times. These data were also filed under a second study, of yellow fever vaccine responses in identical twins.

Sequenced input: memory (CD45RO+) T cells sorted from blood. The gene calls are TRBV24-1 and TRBJ2-1, with TRBD2 matching 8 bases. The receptor was derived from a woman aged 18-29 years in good health. CDR3 nucleotides: TGTGCCACCAGTGACCGGACTAGCCTGAATGAGCAGTTCTTC. This encodes CATSDRTSLNEQFF.